This entry concerns a single T cell receptor beta chain. Its antigen is undetermined. This sample is drawn from a study of T cell responses to AZD1222 COVID-19 vaccine. Study-wide findings and caveats: White British people made up most donors, females outnumbered males, and clonal diversity was possibly underestimated. Spike-wide vaccine-associated CD4 TCRs dominated at 160-218 and 743-854. Only a handful of people who got AZD1222 tested seropositive at baseline.

Method: immunoSEQ multiplex PCR; TCRdb's copy keeps in-frame clones and lacks some. The sample carries tens of thousands of clones, around 85% recorded once. This CDR3 region has 13 residues. Looked up from germline, CDR1 is LNHDA and CDR2 is SQIVND (reference sequence). V lost 11 bases and J lost 1, with 14 bases in between. The genes are TRBV19 and TRBJ1-2, with a weak D call TRBD1 (6 bases). This receptor was obtained from an adult who received the AZD1222 COVID-19 vaccine. The input for sequencing was peripheral blood, taken 28 days after the second AZD1222 dose. In DNA, the CDR3 is TGTGCCTGGACAGCCCCGCTTAACTATGGCTACACCTTC. Translated: CAWTAPLNYGYTF.